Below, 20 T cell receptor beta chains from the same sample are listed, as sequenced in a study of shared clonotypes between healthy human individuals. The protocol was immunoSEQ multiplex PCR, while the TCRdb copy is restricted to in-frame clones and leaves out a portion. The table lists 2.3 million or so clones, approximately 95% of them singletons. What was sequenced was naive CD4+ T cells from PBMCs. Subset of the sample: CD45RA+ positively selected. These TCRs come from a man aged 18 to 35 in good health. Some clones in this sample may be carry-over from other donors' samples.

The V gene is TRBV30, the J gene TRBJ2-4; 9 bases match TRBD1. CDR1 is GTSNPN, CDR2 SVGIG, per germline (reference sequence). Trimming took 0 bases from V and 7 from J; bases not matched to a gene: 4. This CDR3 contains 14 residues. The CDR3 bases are TGTGCCTGGAGTGTGACAGGGGGGCGGAACATTCAGTACTTC. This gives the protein CAWSVTGGRNIQYF.

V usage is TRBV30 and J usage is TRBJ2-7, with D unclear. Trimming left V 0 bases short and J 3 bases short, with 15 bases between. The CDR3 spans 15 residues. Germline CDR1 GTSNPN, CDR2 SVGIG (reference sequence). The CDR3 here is CAWSVGLHQRYEQYF. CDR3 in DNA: TGTGCCTGGAGTGTAGGGCTCCATCAACGCTACGAGCAGTACTTC.

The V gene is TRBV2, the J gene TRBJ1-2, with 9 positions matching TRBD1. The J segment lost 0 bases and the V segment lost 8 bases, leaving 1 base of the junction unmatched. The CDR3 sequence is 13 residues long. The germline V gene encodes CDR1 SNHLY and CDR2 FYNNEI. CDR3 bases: TGTGCCAGCCGGGACAGGGCTAACTATGGCTACACCTTC. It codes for CASRDRANYGYTF.

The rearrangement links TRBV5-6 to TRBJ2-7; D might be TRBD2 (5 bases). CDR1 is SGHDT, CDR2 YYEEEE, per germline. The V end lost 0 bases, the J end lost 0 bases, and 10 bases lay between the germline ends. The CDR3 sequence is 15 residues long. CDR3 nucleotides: TGTGCCAGCAGCTTGGGCGGGTTCGGCTCCTACGAGCAGTACTTC. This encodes CASSLGGFGSYEQYF.

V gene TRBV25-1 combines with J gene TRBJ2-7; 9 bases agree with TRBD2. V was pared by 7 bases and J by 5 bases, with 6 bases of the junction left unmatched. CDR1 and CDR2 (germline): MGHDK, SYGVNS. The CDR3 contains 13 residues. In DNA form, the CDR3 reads TGTGCCAGCATTAGCGGGAGTGGCAACGAGCAGTACTTC. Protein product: CASISGSGNEQYF.

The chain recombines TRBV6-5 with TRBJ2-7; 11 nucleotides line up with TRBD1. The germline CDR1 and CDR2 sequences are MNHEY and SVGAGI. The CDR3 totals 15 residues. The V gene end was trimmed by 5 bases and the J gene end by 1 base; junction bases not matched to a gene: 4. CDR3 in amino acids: CASSKDRGRSYEQYF. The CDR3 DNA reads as TGTGCCAGCAGTAAGGACAGGGGGCGATCCTACGAGCAGTACTTC.

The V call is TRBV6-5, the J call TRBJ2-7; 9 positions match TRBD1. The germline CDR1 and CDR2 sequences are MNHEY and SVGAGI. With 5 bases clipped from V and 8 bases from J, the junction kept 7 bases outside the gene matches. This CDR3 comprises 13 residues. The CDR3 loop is CASSPPDRGQQYF. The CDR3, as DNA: TGTGCCAGCAGTCCCCCGGACAGGGGCCAGCAGTACTTC.

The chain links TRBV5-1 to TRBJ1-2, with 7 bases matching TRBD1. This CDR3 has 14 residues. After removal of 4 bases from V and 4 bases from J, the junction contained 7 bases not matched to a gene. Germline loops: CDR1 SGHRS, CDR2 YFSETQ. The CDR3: CASSPGQLRYGYTF. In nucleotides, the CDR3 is TGCGCCAGCAGCCCGGGACAGCTACGCTATGGCTACACCTTC.

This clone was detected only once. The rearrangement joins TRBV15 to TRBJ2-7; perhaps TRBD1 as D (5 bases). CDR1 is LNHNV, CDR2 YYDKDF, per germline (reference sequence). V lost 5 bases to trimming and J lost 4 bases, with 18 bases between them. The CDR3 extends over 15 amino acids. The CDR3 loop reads CATSSIRTIRYEQYF. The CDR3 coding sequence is TGTGCCACCAGCTCAATCCGGACAATCCGTTACGAGCAGTACTTC.

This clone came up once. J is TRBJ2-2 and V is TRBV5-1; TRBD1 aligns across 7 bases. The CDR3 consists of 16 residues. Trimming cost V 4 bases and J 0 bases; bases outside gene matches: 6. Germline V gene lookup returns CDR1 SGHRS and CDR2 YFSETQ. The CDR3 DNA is TGCGCCAGCAGCGCAAGGACAGGCGCGAACACCGGGGAGCTGTTTTTT. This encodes CASSARTGANTGELFF.

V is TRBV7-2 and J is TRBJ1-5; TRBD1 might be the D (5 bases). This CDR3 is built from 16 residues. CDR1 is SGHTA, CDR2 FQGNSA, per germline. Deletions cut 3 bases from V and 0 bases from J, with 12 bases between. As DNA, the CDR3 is TGTGCCAGCAGCTTGGGACCCCAGTATAGCAATCAGCCCCAGCATTTT. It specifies CASSLGPQYSNQPQHF. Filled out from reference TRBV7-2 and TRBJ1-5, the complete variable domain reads GAGVSQSPSNKVTEKGKDVELRCDPISGHTALYWYRQSLGQGLEFLIYFQGNSAPDKSGLPSDRFSAERTGGSVSTLTIQRTQQEDSAVYLCASSLGPQYSNQPQHFGDGTRLSIL.

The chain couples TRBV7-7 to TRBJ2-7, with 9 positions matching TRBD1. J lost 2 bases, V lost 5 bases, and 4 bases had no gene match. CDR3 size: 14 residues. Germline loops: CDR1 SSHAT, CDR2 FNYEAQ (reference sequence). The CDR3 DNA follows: TGTGCCAGCAGCATGACAGGGGGTACCTACGAGCAGTACTTC. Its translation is CASSMTGGTYEQYF.

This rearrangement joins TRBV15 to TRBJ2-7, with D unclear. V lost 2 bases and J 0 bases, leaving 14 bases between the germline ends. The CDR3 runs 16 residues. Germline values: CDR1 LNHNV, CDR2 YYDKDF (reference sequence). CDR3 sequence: CATSRPPMKSSYEQYF. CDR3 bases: TGTGCCACCAGCAGACCCCCCATGAAGAGCTCCTACGAGCAGTACTTC.

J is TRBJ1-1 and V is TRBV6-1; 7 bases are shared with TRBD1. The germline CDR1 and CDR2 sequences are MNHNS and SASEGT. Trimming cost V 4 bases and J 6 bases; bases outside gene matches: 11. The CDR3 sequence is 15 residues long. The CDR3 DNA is TGTGCCAGCAGTGTCCCCAGGGGGGGGTGGGCTGAAGCTTTCTTT. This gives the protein CASSVPRGGWAEAFF.

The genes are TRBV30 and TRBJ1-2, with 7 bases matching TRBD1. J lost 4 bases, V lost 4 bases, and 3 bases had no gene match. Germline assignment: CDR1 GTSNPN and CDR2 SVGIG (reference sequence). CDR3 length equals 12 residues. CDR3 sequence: CAWIRDSYGYTF. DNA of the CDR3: TGTGCCTGGATCCGGGACAGCTATGGCTACACCTTC.

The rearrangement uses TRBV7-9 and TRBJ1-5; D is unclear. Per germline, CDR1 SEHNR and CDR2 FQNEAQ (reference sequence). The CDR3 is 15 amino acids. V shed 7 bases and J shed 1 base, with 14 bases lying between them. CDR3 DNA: TGTGCCAGCACCGACCTCGCGGGGAGCAATCAGCCCCAGCATTTT. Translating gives CASTDLAGSNQPQHF. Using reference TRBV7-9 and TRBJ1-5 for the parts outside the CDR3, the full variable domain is DTGVSQNPRHKITKRGQNVTFRCDPISEHNRLYWYRQTLGQGPEFLTYFQNEAQLEKSRLLSDRFSAERPKGSFSTLEIQRTEQGDSAMYLCASTDLAGSNQPQHFGDGTRLSIL.

For the CDR3, the DNA is TGTGCCAGCAGTGAAGCCCACCATTCCCCCTACGAGCAGTACTTC. Translating it yields CASSEAHHSPYEQYF. J is TRBJ2-7 and V is TRBV2, with no clear D. Germline V gene sequence: CDR1 SNHLY, CDR2 FYNNEI. Deletions cut 0 bases from V and 2 bases from J, with 11 bases between. The CDR3 is 15 amino acids.

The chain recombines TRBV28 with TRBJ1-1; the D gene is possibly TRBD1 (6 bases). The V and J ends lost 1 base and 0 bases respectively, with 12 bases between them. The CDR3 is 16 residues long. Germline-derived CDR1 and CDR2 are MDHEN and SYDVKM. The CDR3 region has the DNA TGTGCCAGCAGTTTATTGACAGGTTACATGAACACTGAAGCTTTCTTT. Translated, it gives CASSLLTGYMNTEAFF.

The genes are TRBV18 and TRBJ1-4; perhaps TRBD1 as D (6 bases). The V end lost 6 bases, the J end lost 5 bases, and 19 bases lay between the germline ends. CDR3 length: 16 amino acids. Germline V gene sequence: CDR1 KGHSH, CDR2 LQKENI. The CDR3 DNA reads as TGTGCCAGCTCTCCTTATACCGGGACACCGAATGAAAAACTGTTTTTT. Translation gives CASSPYTGTPNEKLFF.

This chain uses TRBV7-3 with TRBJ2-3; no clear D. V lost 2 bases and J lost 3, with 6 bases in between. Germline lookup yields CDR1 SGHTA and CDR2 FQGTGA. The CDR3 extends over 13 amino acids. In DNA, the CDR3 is TGTGCCAGCAGCTTAGTAGTAACAGATACGCAGTATTTT. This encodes CASSLVVTDTQYF.